There are a few counts of the clone carrying this TCR beta chain. Naive CD8 cells, CD45RO-negative and positively selected for CCR7, excluded terminally differentiated effector memory CD45RA+ cells. This sample stems from a study of shared clonotypes between healthy human individuals. This CDR3 is 13 amino acids long. The V gene's germline CDR1 is WNHNN and CDR2 SYGVQD (reference sequence). Deletions cut 4 bases from V and 1 base from J, with 7 bases between. Some clones are missing from TCRdb's copy, which holds only in-frame ones; the method was immunoSEQ multiplex PCR. The data contain about 2.1 million clones, about 93% of them singletons.

V gene TRBV10-1 combines with J gene TRBJ1-1; tentative D call: TRBD1 (6 bases). The sequence derives from a man aged 18 to 30 in good health. Some clones in this sample may be carry-over from other donors' samples. The specimen was naive CD8+ T cells from PBMCs. The CDR3 is CASSGQENTEAFF. In DNA, the CDR3 is TGCGCCAGCAGTGGACAGGAGAACACTGAAGCTTTCTTT.